This T cell receptor (beta chain) originates from a study of CD8+ T cells in alopecia areata. This clone was seen a handful of times. Treatment meaning: oral pan-JAK inhibitor, 5-10 mg twice daily. The sequencing template was cDNA reverse transcribed from extracted RNA. Using immunoSEQ multiplex PCR, the repertoire was profiled, and TCRdb retains in-frame clones only, with some absent. The profile covers more than 150,000 clones, with around 51% appearing a single time and 10% taken by the ten largest. Germline values: CDR1 KGHSH, CDR2 LQKENI. V dropped 2 bases and J dropped 8 bases, with 9 bases sitting between them. This CDR3 has 13 residues.

This clonotype originated in a human donor with alopecia areata. The material sequenced was CD8+ T cells sorted from blood, taken around week 54, from a patient treated with tofacitinib. The chain combines TRBV18 with TRBJ1-4, with D hard to call. CDR3 sequence: CASSPIGWEKLFF. The DNA of the CDR3 is TGTGCCAGCTCACCAATCGGTTGGGAAAAACTGTTTTTT.